The source of this TCR beta chain is a study of cytomegalovirus exposure and HLA in healthy donors. This table comes from immunoSEQ multiplex PCR, and its TCRdb copy is limited to in-frame clones, with some not included. The sample records over 120,000 clones, 70% to 90% being singletons. The CDR3 length is 12 residues. Sequenced: PBMCs. The V and J genes are TRBV21-1 and TRBJ1-4. TRBV21-1 is reported as a pseudogene. The TCR sequence derives from a woman aged 25 to 39 in good health and CMV-seropositive. CDR3 amino acids: CARQPGDEKLFF. CDR3 DNA sequence: TGTGCCAGGCAGCCGGGGGATGAAAAACTGTTTTTT.